This T cell receptor (beta chain) was identified in a study of T cell clonotyping in hematopoietic cell transplantation. Whole-study results and caveats: Cells were unsorted, so CD4 and CD8 contributions were not separated. Higher Inverse Simpson Index values in graft donor and pretransplant recipient predicted broader posttransplant TCR diversity.

The repertoire was sequenced with immunoSEQ multiplex PCR; TCRdb's copy has only in-frame clones and lacks some. The data show about 41,000 clones, with about 95% seen just once and 0.85% to 1% held by the top ten. Concerning this clone itself: Its target is not known.

This CDR3 has 14 residues. CDR1 and CDR2 (germline): GTSNPN, SVGIG (reference sequence). The V end lost 4 bases, the J end lost 7 bases, and 16 bases lay between the germline ends. The sample consisted of peripheral blood mononuclear cells. This chain uses TRBV30 with TRBJ2-2; D tentatively reads TRBD1 or TRBD2 (5 bases each). The TCR sequence derives from a man aged 25-45 years in good health. Some clones in this sample may be carry-over from other donors' samples. CDR3 protein: CAWTRGSSGGELFF. The CDR3 DNA sequence: TGTGCCTGGACCCGGGGCTCCTCGGGCGGGGAGCTGTTTTTT.